Each of the 18 T cell receptor beta chains below was sequenced from the same sample in a study of blood T cells in healthy people across ages. A second PCR, run for roughly 7 to 11 cycles, used a sample-barcoded 5' primer plus a J-beta primer mix. Each CDR3 protein gets one entry after TCRdb re-called the 5' RACE reads with MiXCR. The repertoire holds approximately 810,000 distinct CDR3 sequences, with around 26% as singletons. The sequencing input was blood. The receptors originated from an elderly woman in good health.

This clonotype was observed many times. The chain employs TRBV4-3 and TRBJ2-5; the match to TRBD1 covers 9 bases. Germline V gives CDR1 LGHNA, CDR2 YSLEER. V lost 2 bases, J lost 7 bases, and 8 bases stayed unmatched. The CDR3 is 15 residues long. CDR3 coding DNA: TGCGCCAGCAGCCAAACGGGACAGGGATTCGGGACCCAGTACTTC. Translating gives CASSQTGQGFGTQYF.

For this clonotype: A single base separates this from a much larger clone, so it may be a read error. V usage is TRBV5-1 and J usage is TRBJ1-2, with 7 bases aligning to TRBD1. The CDR3 has 14 amino acids. CDR1 is SGHRS, CDR2 YFSETQ, per germline. DNA for the CDR3: TGCGTCAGCAGCACAGGGGCGTCGGGCTATGGCTACACCTTC. Its protein is CVSSTGASGYGYTF.

Turning to this clonotype: A much more abundant neighbour one base away suggests this may be a read error. The chain has TRBV11-2 and TRBJ2-6; TRBD1 matches 8 bases. V lost 2 bases to trimming and J lost 2 bases; unmatched junction nucleotides: 17. This CDR3 comprises 21 residues. CDR1 and CDR2 from the germline V gene are SGHAT and FQNNGV. This CDR3 is CASSLWRGQGLGLPGANVLTF. CDR3 in DNA: TGTGCCAGCAGCTTATGGAGAGGACAGGGTCTAGGTCTGCCTGGGGCCAACGTCCTGACTTTC. Looking up the rest from reference TRBV11-2 and TRBJ2-6 gives the full variable domain: EAGVAQSPRYKIIEKRQSVAFWCNPISGHATLYWYQQILGQGPKLLIQFQNNGVVDDSQLPKDRFSAERLKGVDSTLKIQPAKLEDSAVYLCASSLWRGQGLGLPGANVLTFGAGSRLTVL.

As for this clonotype: This clone may be a read error of a much larger clone one base away. V usage is TRBV6-5 and J usage is TRBJ1-2; no clear D gene. This CDR3 comprises 15 residues. Germline V gene lookup returns CDR1 MNHEY and CDR2 SVGAGI. Between the trimmed V and J ends, which lost 10 bases and 0 bases, there was a span of 18 bases. CDR3 bases: TGTGCCACCGAGGACGGAAAATCTCCTAACTATGGCTACACCTTC. Protein: CATEDGKSPNYGYTF.

On this clonotype: Since a much larger clone is just one base distant, this may be a read error. The DNA for the CDR3 is TGTGCCAGCAGCCAATCGGCCCTCCAGTACTTC. It translates to CASSQSALQYF. V and J are TRBV14 and TRBJ2-5; no clear D. The germline gives CDR1 SGHDN, CDR2 FVKESK. The CDR3 covers 11 residues. The V end lost 2 bases, the J end lost 10 bases, and 8 bases lay between the germline ends. Full variable domain (rest looked up from reference TRBV14 and TRBJ2-5): EAGVTQFPSHSVIEKGQTVTLRCDPISGHDNLYWYRRVMGKEIKFLLHFVKESKQDESGMPNNRFLAERTGGTYSTLKVQPAELEDSGVYFCASSQSALQYFGPGTRLLVL.

The table lists this clonotype with many counts. The chain uses TRBV5-1 and TRBJ2-1, with D possibly called TRBD1 or TRBD2 (6 bases each). The germline V and J ends were trimmed by 0 bases and 3 bases, with 10 bases remaining between them. This CDR3 is 15 amino acids long. CDR1 is SGHRS and CDR2 is YFSETQ in the germline V gene. CDR3: CASSLEGGFYNEQFF. CDR3 bases: TGCGCCAGCAGCTTGGAAGGGGGGTTCTACAATGAGCAGTTCTTC.

The chain joins TRBV10-3 to TRBJ1-2; D is unresolved. V was clipped by 3 bases and J by 2 bases, with 13 bases between them. The germline CDR1 and CDR2 sequences are ENHRY and SYGVKD. The CDR3 runs 15 residues. This chain's CDR3 is CAISERLPSNYGYTF. CDR3 DNA sequence: TGTGCCATCAGTGAAAGGCTTCCTTCCAACTATGGCTACACCTTC.

Only a few counts were recorded for this clonotype. V usage is TRBV14 and J usage is TRBJ1-2; 10 bases match TRBD1. Germline CDR1 and CDR2: SGHDN and FVKESK. The CDR3 loop spans 15 amino acids. The trim removed 4 bases at V and 6 bases at J, leaving 8 bases unmatched. The CDR3 DNA is TGTGCCAGCAGCCTTATGTCCGGGACAGGGGATGGCTACACCTTC. Its protein is CASSLMSGTGDGYTF.

This clonotype was detected only a few times. The rearrangement joins TRBV7-2 to TRBJ1-1; D not certain. The CDR3 runs to 14 residues. V lost 4 bases and J 5 bases, leaving 14 bases between the germline ends. Germline V gene sequence: CDR1 SGHTA, CDR2 FQGNSA. CDR3 in DNA: TGTGCCAGCAGCTCCCAAGATCAGATTACTGAAGCTTTCTTT. Its translation is CASSSQDQITEAFF.

The sample holds many counts of this clonotype. This chain connects TRBV5-1 to TRBJ2-5; 7 positions match TRBD2. The V gene end was trimmed by 0 bases and the J gene end by 6 bases; junction bases not matched to a gene: 11. The CDR3 totals 16 residues. The germline CDR1 and CDR2 sequences are SGHRS and YFSETQ. CDR3 DNA: TGCGCCAGCAGCTTGGCCGGGGCCAGCGGGGAGAAGACCCAGTACTTC. Its protein is CASSLAGASGEKTQYF.

This clonotype was recorded many times. The chain uses TRBV7-2 and TRBJ1-2, with D maybe TRBD1 (5 bases). The V gene's germline CDR1 is SGHTA and CDR2 FQGNSA. V dropped 6 bases and J dropped 4 bases, with 18 bases sitting between them. The length of the CDR3 is 15 residues. DNA of the CDR3: TGTGCCAGCAGTAGCGATGGGGGTACCTCCTATGGCTACACCTTC. It translates to CASSSDGGTSYGYTF.

J is TRBJ2-3 and V is TRBV7-9, with a weak D call TRBD1 (6 bases). The CDR3 is 16 residues long. Germline V gene sequence: CDR1 SEHNR, CDR2 FQNEAQ (reference sequence). With 5 bases removed from V and 5 bases from J, the gap between germline ends came to 20 bases. The CDR3 DNA reads as TGTGCCAGCAGCCAGCCCAGGGGCAGGGGTGAAGATACGCAGTATTTT. It translates to CASSQPRGRGEDTQYF.

Comment on this clonotype: Being one base from a much bigger clone, this may be a read error. The chain employs TRBV6-2 or TRBV6-3 and TRBJ2-1; D is uncertain. With the DNA end fitting TRBJ2-7 better, the J assignment may be wrong. This CDR3 spans 16 amino acids. CDR1 and CDR2 from the germline V gene are MNHEY and SVGEGT. The CDR3 loop is CASSYKGLPSYNEQYF. For the CDR3, the DNA is TGTGCCAGCAGTTACAAGGGTCTACCATCCTACAATGAGCAGTACTTC.

In this sample, this clonotype turned up many times. The chain joins TRBV28 to TRBJ2-1; D is perhaps TRBD2 (6 bases). V was trimmed by 6 bases and J by 7 bases, leaving 13 bases between them. Germline V gene data show CDR1 as MDHEN and CDR2 as SYDVKM. The CDR3 sequence is 13 residues long. CDR3 bases: TGTGCCAGCAGCGGCGGGGTGAGGAATGAGCAGTTCTTC. Its translation is CASSGGVRNEQFF. Drawing the rest from reference TRBV28 and TRBJ2-1, the complete variable domain is DVKVTQSSRYLVKRTGEKVFLECVQDMDHENMFWYRQDPGLGLRLIYFSYDVKMKEKGDIPEGYSVSREKKERFSLILESASTNQTSMYLCASSGGVRNEQFFGPGTRLTVL.

This rearrangement joins TRBV20-1 to TRBJ2-7, with 8 bases that match TRBD2. V shed 1 base, J shed 7 bases, and the junction held 21 bases outside the gene matches. The CDR3 sequence is 18 residues long. CDR1 is DFQATT and CDR2 is SNEGSKA in the germline V gene (reference sequence). Here the CDR3 DNA reads TGCAGTGCTAGAGGGCTCGGCTATTTAGCGGGGTCTAGGTATGAGCAGTACTTC. The encoded protein is CSARGLGYLAGSRYEQYF.

This clonotype occurred many times. The rearrangement joins TRBV6-5 to TRBJ1-2, with D perhaps TRBD1 (5 bases). This CDR3 is 15 amino acids long. From germline, CDR1 is MNHEY and CDR2 SVGAGI. Trimming took 0 bases from V and 8 from J, leaving 16 bases between them. CDR3 nucleotides: TGTGCCAGCAGTTACTCGGCAGGGAAGAATAACGGCTACACCTTC. Residues: CASSYSAGKNNGYTF.

This clonotype was detected many times. This rearrangement joins TRBV25-1 to TRBJ2-5; 7 nucleotides line up with TRBD1. CDR1 and CDR2 (germline): MGHDK, SYGVNS. The ends lost 10 bases at V and 9 bases at J; junction bases unmatched: 20. The CDR3 runs to 15 residues. The CDR3 DNA reads TGTGCCACCCTGCCTAGGGACAGTATCCCAAAGGCCCAGTACTTC. Amino acids: CATLPRDSIPKAQYF.

This clonotype appeared many times. V usage is TRBV28 and J usage is TRBJ2-5; 10 nucleotides agree with TRBD2. CDR3 size: 16 residues. CDR1 and CDR2 (germline): MDHEN, SYDVKM. Trimming removed 6 bases from V and 6 bases from J; junction bases left unmatched: 13. The CDR3 coding sequence is TGTGCCAGCAGCCATTGGACTAGCGGAATGCAGAAGACCCAGTACTTC. Translation: CASSHWTSGMQKTQYF.